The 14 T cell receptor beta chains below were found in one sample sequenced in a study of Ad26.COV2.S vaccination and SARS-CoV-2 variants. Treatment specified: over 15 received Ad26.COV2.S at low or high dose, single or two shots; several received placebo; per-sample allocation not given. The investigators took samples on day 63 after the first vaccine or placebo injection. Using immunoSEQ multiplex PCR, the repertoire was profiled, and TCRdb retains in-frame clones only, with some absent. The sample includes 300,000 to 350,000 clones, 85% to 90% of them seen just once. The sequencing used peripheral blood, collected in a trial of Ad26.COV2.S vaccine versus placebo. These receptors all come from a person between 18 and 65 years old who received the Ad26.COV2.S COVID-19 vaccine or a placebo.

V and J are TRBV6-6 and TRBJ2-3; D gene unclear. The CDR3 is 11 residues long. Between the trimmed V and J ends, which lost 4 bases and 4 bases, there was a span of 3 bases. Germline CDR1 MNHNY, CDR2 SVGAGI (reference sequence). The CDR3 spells CASSSADTQYF. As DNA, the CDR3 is TGTGCCAGCAGTTCGGCAGATACGCAGTATTTT.

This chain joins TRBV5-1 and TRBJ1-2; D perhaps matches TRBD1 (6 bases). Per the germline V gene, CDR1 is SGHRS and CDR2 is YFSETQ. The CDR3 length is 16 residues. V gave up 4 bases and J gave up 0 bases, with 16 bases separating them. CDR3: CASSPRQVLANYGYTF. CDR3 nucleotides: TGCGCCAGCAGCCCCAGACAGGTTCTAGCTAACTATGGCTACACCTTC.

This CDR3 reads CASSSQAGELFF. DNA for the CDR3: TGTGCCAGCAGCTCTCAGGCCGGGGAGCTGTTTTTT. The chain links TRBV3-1 (or the pseudogene TRBV3-2) to TRBJ2-2; D call uncertain. Trimming took off 5 bases at V and 6 bases at J, with 7 bases between the two ends. This CDR3 has 12 residues. CDR1 is LGHDT, CDR2 YNNKEL, per germline (reference sequence).

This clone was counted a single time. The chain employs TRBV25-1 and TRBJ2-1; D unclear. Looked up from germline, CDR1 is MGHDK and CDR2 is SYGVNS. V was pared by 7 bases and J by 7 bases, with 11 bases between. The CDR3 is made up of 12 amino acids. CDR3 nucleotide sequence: TGTGCCAGCATCAAAGGGATAAATGAGCAGTTCTTC. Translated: CASIKGINEQFF.

CDR3 coding DNA: TGTGCCAGTAGTCGAGACACAAGCAATCAGCCCCAGCATTTT. The encoded protein is CASSRDTSNQPQHF. This rearrangement joins TRBV19 to TRBJ1-5; the D is unclear. Germline loops: CDR1 LNHDA, CDR2 SQIVND (reference sequence). Deletions cut 5 bases from V and 1 base from J, with 9 bases between. The CDR3 is 14 amino acids.

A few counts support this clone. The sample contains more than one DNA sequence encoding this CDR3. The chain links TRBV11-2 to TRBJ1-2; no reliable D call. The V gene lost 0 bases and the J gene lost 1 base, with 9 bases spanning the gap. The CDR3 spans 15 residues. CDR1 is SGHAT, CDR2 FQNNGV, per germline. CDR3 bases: TGTGCCAGCAGCTTAGATCGACGGGGTAACTATGGCTACACCTTC. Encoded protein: CASSLDRRGNYGYTF.

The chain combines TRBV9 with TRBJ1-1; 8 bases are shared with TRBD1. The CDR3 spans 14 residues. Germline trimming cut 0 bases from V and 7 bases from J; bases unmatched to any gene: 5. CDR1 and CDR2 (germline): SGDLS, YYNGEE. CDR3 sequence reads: CASSVAYRGSEAFF. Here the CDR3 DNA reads TGTGCCAGCAGCGTAGCTTACAGGGGGAGTGAAGCTTTCTTT.

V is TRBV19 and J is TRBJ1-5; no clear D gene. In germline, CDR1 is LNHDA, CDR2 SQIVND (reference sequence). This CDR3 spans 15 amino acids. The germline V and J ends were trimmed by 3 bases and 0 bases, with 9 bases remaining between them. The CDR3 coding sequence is TGTGCCAGTAGTATCATCAGTAATAGCAATCAGCCCCAGCATTTT. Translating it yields CASSIISNSNQPQHF.

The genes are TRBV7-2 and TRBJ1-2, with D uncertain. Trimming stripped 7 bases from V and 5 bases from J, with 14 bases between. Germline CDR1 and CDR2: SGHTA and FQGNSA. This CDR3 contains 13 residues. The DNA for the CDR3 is TGTGCCAGCACTCCGGAGGCTTTTTATGGCTACACCTTC. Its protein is CASTPEAFYGYTF.

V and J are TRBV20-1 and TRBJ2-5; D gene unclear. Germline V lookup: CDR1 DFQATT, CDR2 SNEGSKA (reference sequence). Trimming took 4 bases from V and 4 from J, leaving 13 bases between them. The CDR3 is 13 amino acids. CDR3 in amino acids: CSATDIVRETQYF. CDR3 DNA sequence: TGCAGTGCTACTGACATCGTTCGAGAGACCCAGTACTTC.

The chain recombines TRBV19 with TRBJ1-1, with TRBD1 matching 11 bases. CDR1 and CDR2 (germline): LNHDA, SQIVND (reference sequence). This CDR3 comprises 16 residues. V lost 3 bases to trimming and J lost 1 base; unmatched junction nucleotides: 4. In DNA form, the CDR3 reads TGTGCCAGTAGTATCCCGGGGACAGGGGGGAACACTGAAGCTTTCTTT. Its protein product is CASSIPGTGGNTEAFF. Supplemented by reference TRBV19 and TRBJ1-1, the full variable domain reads DGGITQSPKYLFRKEGQNVTLSCEQNLNHDAMYWYRQDPGQGLRLIYYSQIVNDFQKGDIAEGYSVSREKKESFPLTVTSAQKNPTAFYLCASSIPGTGGNTEAFFGQGTRLTVV.

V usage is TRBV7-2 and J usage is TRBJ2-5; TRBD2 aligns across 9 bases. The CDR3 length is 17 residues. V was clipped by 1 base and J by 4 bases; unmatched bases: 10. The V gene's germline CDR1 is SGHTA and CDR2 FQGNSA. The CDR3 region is CASSLVGSSGVPETQYF. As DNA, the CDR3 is TGTGCCAGCAGCTTAGTAGGTTCTAGCGGGGTCCCAGAGACCCAGTACTTC.

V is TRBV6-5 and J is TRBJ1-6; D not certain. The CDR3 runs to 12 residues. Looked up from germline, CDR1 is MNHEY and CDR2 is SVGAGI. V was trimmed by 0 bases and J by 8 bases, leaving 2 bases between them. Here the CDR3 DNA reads TGTGCCAGCAGTTACTCGGATTCACCCCTCCACTTT. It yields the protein CASSYSDSPLHF.

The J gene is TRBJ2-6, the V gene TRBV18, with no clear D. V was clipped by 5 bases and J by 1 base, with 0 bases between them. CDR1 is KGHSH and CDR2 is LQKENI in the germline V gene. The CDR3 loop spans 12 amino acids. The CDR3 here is CASSSGANVLTF. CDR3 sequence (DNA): TGTGCCAGCTCATCTGGGGCCAACGTCCTGACTTTC.